This TCR beta chain is from a study of blood T cell repertoires in COVID-19. Background on the study: COVID-19 samples from acute and convalescent phases originated in the United States, Italy and Spain. PBMCs, B-cell-depleted T cells, or T cells provided the cDNA or gDNA that made up the material.

Germline V gene data show CDR1 as SNHLY and CDR2 as FYNNEI. The CDR3 loop spans 15 amino acids. Trimming cost V 1 base and J 2 bases; bases outside gene matches: 2. Per the study methods: For nucleated cells, counts were estimated from reference gene primer amplification. TCRdb's table, derived via immunoSEQ multiplex PCR, lists solely in-frame clones and lacks some. The DNA was the basis for D and trimming; V, J and clone size are from that table. Here the sample spans some 240,000 clones, 84% being singletons. Sequencing was done on a sample of peripheral blood. The sequence derives from a woman aged 40 to 55 who had recovered from COVID-19. This chain connects TRBV2 to TRBJ2-3; the match to TRBD1 covers 8 bases. CDR3 nucleotides: TGTGCCAGCAGTGAAGACAGGGGGTACACAGATACGCAGTATTTT. The encoded protein is CASSEDRGYTDTQYF.